The source of this T cell receptor (beta chain) is a study of shared clonotypes between healthy human individuals. V was clipped by 0 bases and J by 4 bases, with 10 bases between them. This CDR3 is 15 amino acids long. The germline V gene encodes CDR1 SGHRS and CDR2 YFSETQ. Negatively enriched CD4+ T cells were divided by CD45RA into naive and memory. Some clones are missing from TCRdb's copy, which holds only in-frame ones; the method was immunoSEQ multiplex PCR. Of approximately 530,000 clones listed, more than 95% were seen once; the top ten hold approximately 0.06%. The receptor was isolated from a woman in her twenties or thirties in good health. The V and J genes are TRBV5-1 and TRBJ2-2; no reliable D call. The sequencing input was naive CD4+ T cells sorted from blood. Regarding subset: CD45RA+ positively selected. DNA for the CDR3: TGCGCCAGCAGCTTGGATTGGCTAGGCACCGGGGAGCTGTTTTTT. Translating it yields CASSLDWLGTGELFF.